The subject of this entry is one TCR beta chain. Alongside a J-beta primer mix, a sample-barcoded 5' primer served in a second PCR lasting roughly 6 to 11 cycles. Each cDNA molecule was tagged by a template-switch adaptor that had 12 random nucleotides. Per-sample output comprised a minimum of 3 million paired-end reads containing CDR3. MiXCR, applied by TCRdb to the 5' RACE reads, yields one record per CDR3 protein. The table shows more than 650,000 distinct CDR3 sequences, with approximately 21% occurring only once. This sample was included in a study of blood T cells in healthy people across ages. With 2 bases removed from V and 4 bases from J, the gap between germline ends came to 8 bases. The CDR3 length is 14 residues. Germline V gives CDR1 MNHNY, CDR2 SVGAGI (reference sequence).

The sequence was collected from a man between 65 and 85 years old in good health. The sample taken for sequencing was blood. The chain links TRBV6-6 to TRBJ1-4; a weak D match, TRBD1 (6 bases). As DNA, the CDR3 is TGTGCCAGCAGTTACCGAGGGGGTAATGAAAAACTGTTTTTT. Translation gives CASSYRGGNEKLFF.